This TCR beta chain was recorded in a study of OX40 agonist ivuxolimab in advanced cancers. Trimming removed 2 bases from V and 2 bases from J, with 19 bases in between. This CDR3 has 17 residues. From germline, CDR1 is KGHSH and CDR2 LQKENI. Generated by immunoSEQ multiplex PCR, the TCRdb table keeps only in-frame clones and is missing some. This sample yields 96,000 or so clones, of which less than 95% are seen a single time; about 1.5% belongs to the top ten. The chain recombines TRBV18 with TRBJ2-7, with D perhaps matching TRBD1 or TRBD2 (5 bases each). The sequence came from an adult with an advanced solid tumor such as melanoma, head and neck, liver or kidney cancer. The sequences come from CD4+ or CD8+ T cells sorted from blood, collected in a trial of the OX40 agonist ivuxolimab. The CDR3, as DNA: TGTGCCAGCTCACCAATTACGAGGGGAGCGGCAGCCTACGAGCAGTACTTC. Residues: CASSPITRGAAAYEQYF.